Following are 18 T cell receptor beta chains from one sample sequenced in a study of T cell responses to AZD1222 COVID-19 vaccine. The method was immunoSEQ multiplex PCR; TCRdb's version includes in-frame clones alone and lacks a portion of them. The sample lists roughly 150,000 clones, about 91% seen once, with 2% to 2.5% in the top ten. The starting material was peripheral blood, obtained on day 0 of AZD1222 vaccination. The origin of the receptors is an adult in good health.

The chain links TRBV2 to TRBJ2-1; a possible D gene is TRBD2 (5 bases). With 3 bases removed from V and 8 bases from J, the gap between germline ends came to 8 bases. The CDR3 totals 12 residues. Germline assignment: CDR1 SNHLY and CDR2 FYNNEI. The CDR3 is CASSESGYEQFF. The CDR3 region has the DNA TGTGCCAGCAGTGAGTCGGGGTATGAGCAGTTCTTC.

This clone occurred once. V and J are TRBV16 and TRBJ2-5; D ambiguous. Germline V gene lookup returns CDR1 KGHSY and CDR2 FQNENV. The CDR3 contains 13 residues. V lost 7 bases, J lost 5 bases, and 14 bases lay in between. CDR3 sequence reads: CASTTWDFETQYF. The CDR3 DNA is TGTGCCAGCACCACCTGGGATTTTGAGACCCAGTACTTC.

This chain uses TRBV19 with TRBJ1-4; a possible D gene is TRBD1 (5 bases). Trimming pared 6 bases from V and 6 bases from J, leaving 17 bases between. The CDR3 is 15 amino acids. Germline assignment: CDR1 LNHDA and CDR2 SQIVND (reference sequence). The CDR3 DNA is TGTGCCAGTAGCCCAGCCTGGGGGGAGGATGAAAAACTGTTTTTT. Its protein product is CASSPAWGEDEKLFF.

The rearrangement links TRBV7-9 to TRBJ2-6, with unresolved D. The V and J ends lost 3 bases and 1 base respectively, with 13 bases between them. This CDR3 is 17 amino acids long. Per germline, CDR1 SEHNR and CDR2 FQNEAQ (reference sequence). CDR3 bases: TGTGCCAGCAGCTTTGGCCCCCTGAGGTCTGGGGCCAACGTCCTGACTTTC. Translating it yields CASSFGPLRSGANVLTF.

This clone was counted once. This chain links TRBV5-1 with TRBJ2-7; possibly TRBD1 or TRBD2 for D (5 bases each). The V end was cut by 5 bases, the J end by 2 bases, with 23 bases between. The CDR3 is 17 amino acids. Per germline, CDR1 SGHRS and CDR2 YFSETQ. The CDR3 DNA reads as TGCGCCAGCAGACGACATACTCCGGGGCCAGCTCCCTACGAGCAGTACTTC. Amino acids: CASRRHTPGPAPYEQYF. Using reference TRBV5-1 and TRBJ2-7 for the parts outside the CDR3, the full variable domain is KAGVTQTPRYLIKTRGQQVTLSCSPISGHRSVSWYQQTPGQGLQFLFEYFSETQRNKGNFPGRFSGRQFSNSRSEMNVSTLELGDSALYLCASRRHTPGPAPYEQYFGPGTRLTVT.

The chain links TRBV7-9 to TRBJ2-3; possibly TRBD1 or TRBD2 for D (5 bases each). Trimming left V 0 bases short and J 5 bases short, with 12 bases between. The CDR3 covers 15 residues. The V gene's germline CDR1 is SEHNR and CDR2 FQNEAQ (reference sequence). The CDR3 reads CASSLAGTLGDTQYF. The CDR3 coding sequence is TGTGCCAGCAGCTTAGCCGGGACCCTGGGAGATACGCAGTATTTT.

The CDR3: CASSFPETQYF. DNA of the CDR3: TGTGCCAGCAGCTTCCCAGAGACCCAGTACTTC. V gene TRBV6-2 or TRBV6-3 combines with J gene TRBJ2-5; D remains unclear. V lost 6 bases to trimming and J lost 4 bases, with 6 bases between them. This CDR3 comprises 11 residues. The germline V gene has CDR1 MNHEY and CDR2 SVGEGT.

This clone was counted a single time. This sequence joins TRBV28 and TRBJ1-3; D is unresolved. The CDR3 consists of 15 residues. V was pared by 6 bases and J by 1 base, with 13 bases between. Germline lookup yields CDR1 MDHEN and CDR2 SYDVKM. The CDR3 here is CASRTWADSGNTIYF. The CDR3 DNA reads TGTGCCAGCAGAACCTGGGCCGATTCTGGAAACACCATATATTTT.

The DNA of the CDR3 is TGTGCCAGCAGCCAGGGATCGGGGCCGCTGGGCACTGAAGCTTTCTTT. Translated, it gives CASSQGSGPLGTEAFF. The rearrangement joins TRBV3-1 (or the pseudogene TRBV3-2) to TRBJ1-1, with a weak D call TRBD1 (5 bases). This CDR3 contains 16 residues. Deletions cut 3 bases from V and 4 bases from J, with 18 bases between. CDR1 and CDR2 (germline): LGHDT, YNNKEL (reference sequence).

The chain is built from TRBV4-1 and TRBJ1-4; D gene unclear. V gave up 8 bases and J gave up 2 bases, with 18 bases separating them. There are 16 residues in the CDR3. Per the germline V gene, CDR1 is MGHRA and CDR2 is YSYEKL. The CDR3 coding sequence is TGCGCCAGCGGCCTTGAACCCCAAATCACTAATGAAAAACTGTTTTTT. Translated, it gives CASGLEPQITNEKLFF.

This sequence joins TRBV4-3 and TRBJ1-5; D is possibly TRBD1 (6 bases). The V end was cut by 0 bases, the J end by 4 bases, with 10 bases between. The CDR3 length is 15 residues. The germline gives CDR1 LGHNA, CDR2 YSLEER. DNA for the CDR3: TGCGCCAGCAGCCAAGATGGGGGGGCAAATCAGCCCCAGCATTTT. It yields the protein CASSQDGGANQPQHF.

The CDR3 DNA reads TGTGCCAGCAGTGAAATGCCCGACTACAATGAGCAGTTCTTC. Amino acid sequence: CASSEMPDYNEQFF. V and J are TRBV6-1 and TRBJ2-1; no clear D gene. The CDR3 has 14 amino acids. V lost 2 bases to trimming and J lost 3 bases, with 8 bases between them. Germline V gene sequence: CDR1 MNHNS, CDR2 SASEGT.

Here the CDR3 reads CASSSTRAGELFF. CDR3 bases: TGTGCCAGCAGTTCGACCCGGGCCGGGGAGCTGTTTTTT. The chain combines TRBV27 with TRBJ2-2; D is undetermined. There are 13 residues in the CDR3. Germline loops: CDR1 MNHEY, CDR2 SMNVEV (reference sequence). V was pared by 4 bases and J by 6 bases, with 9 bases between.

The V and J genes are TRBV3-1 (or the pseudogene TRBV3-2) and TRBJ1-5, with 8 nucleotides matching TRBD1. The V and J ends lost 0 bases and 0 bases, in that order; junction bases with no gene match: 1. CDR3 length equals 16 residues. The germline CDR1 and CDR2 sequences are LGHDT and YNNKEL (reference sequence). The CDR3 region is CASSQDRGHSNQPQHF. CDR3 nucleotides: TGTGCCAGCAGCCAAGACAGGGGGCATAGCAATCAGCCCCAGCATTTT.

V gene TRBV18 combines with J gene TRBJ2-6; D gene ambiguous. Germline V gene sequence: CDR1 KGHSH, CDR2 LQKENI. The CDR3 totals 16 residues. Trimming removed 5 bases from V and 0 bases from J, with 11 bases in between. CDR3 in DNA: TGTGCCAGCTCAAACTTGACCCCCTCTGGGGCCAACGTCCTGACTTTC. Amino acids: CASSNLTPSGANVLTF.

J is TRBJ2-3 and V is TRBV4-3, with D tentatively TRBD1 (5 bases). The germline V gene encodes CDR1 LGHNA and CDR2 YSLEER. The CDR3 runs to 16 residues. V was shortened by 0 bases and J by 1 base, with 11 bases between the two germline ends. This CDR3 is CASSQDFRGGTDTQYF. CDR3 in DNA: TGCGCCAGCAGCCAAGACTTTAGGGGTGGCACAGATACGCAGTATTTT.

This chain connects TRBV3-1 (or the pseudogene TRBV3-2) to TRBJ1-2, with no clear D. Germline V gene data show CDR1 as LGHDT and CDR2 as YNNKEL (reference sequence). Trimming stripped 0 bases from V and 5 bases from J, with 19 bases between. The length of the CDR3 is 17 residues. The CDR3 sequence is CASSQELRGGRTYGYTF. In DNA, the CDR3 is TGTGCCAGCAGCCAAGAACTCCGAGGAGGGCGAACTTATGGCTACACCTTC.

J is TRBJ1-2 and V is TRBV18; maybe TRBD1 (6 bases). The CDR3 is 14 residues long. V was cut by 3 bases and J by 13 bases, with 21 bases left in between. CDR1 is KGHSH, CDR2 LQKENI, per germline. The CDR3 spells CASSPVAGEGSCTF. In DNA, the CDR3 is TGTGCCAGCTCACCCGTGGCAGGGGAGGGGAGTTGCACCTTC.